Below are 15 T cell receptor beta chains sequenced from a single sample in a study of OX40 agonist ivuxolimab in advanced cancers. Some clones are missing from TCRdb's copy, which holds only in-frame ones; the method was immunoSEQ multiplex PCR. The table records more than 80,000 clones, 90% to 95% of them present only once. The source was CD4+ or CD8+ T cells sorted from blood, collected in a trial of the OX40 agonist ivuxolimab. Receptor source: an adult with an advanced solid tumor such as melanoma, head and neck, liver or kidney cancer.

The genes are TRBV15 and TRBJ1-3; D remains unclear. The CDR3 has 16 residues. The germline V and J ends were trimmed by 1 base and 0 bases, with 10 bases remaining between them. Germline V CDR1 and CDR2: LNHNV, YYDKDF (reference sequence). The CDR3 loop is CATSRVVGGSGNTIYF. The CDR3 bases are TGTGCCACCAGCAGAGTGGTGGGCGGCTCTGGAAACACCATATATTTT.

For the CDR3, the DNA is TGTGCCAGCAGGGTCACAGGGTTATCTGGCTACACCTTC. The encoded protein is CASRVTGLSGYTF. This chain connects TRBV28 to TRBJ1-2; D perhaps matches TRBD1 (6 bases). The CDR3 contains 13 residues. CDR1 is MDHEN, CDR2 SYDVKM, per germline. With 6 bases removed from V and 7 bases from J, the gap between germline ends came to 15 bases.

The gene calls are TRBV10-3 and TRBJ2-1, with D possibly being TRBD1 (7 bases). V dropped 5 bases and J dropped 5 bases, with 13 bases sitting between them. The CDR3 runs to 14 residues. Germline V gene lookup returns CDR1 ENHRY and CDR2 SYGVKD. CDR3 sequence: CAISPGGLNNEQFF. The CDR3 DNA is TGTGCCATCAGTCCAGGGGGACTTAACAATGAGCAGTTCTTC.

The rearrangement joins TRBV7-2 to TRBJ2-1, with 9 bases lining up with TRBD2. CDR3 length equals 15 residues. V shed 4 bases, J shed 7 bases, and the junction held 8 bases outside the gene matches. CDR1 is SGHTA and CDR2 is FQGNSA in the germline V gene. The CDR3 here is CASSYSGSYRNEQFF. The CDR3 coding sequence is TGTGCCAGCAGCTATAGCGGGAGTTACAGGAATGAGCAGTTCTTC.

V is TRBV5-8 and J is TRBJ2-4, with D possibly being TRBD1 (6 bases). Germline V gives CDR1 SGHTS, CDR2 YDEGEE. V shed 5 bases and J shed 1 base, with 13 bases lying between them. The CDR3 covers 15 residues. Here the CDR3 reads CASSTAGVAKNIQYF. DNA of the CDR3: TGTGCCAGCAGTACCGCAGGGGTGGCCAAAAACATTCAGTACTTC. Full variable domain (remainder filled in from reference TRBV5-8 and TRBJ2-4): EAGVTQSPTHLIKTRGQQATLRCSPISGHTSVYWYQQALGLGLQFLLWYDEGEERNRGNFPPRFSGRQFPNYSSELNVNALELEDSALYLCASSTAGVAKNIQYFGAGTRLSVL.

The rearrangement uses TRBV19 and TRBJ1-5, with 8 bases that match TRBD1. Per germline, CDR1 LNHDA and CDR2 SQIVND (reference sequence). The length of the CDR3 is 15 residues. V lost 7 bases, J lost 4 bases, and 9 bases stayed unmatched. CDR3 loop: CASKLDRGSNQPQHF. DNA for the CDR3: TGTGCCAGTAAGCTCGACAGGGGTTCGAATCAGCCCCAGCATTTT.

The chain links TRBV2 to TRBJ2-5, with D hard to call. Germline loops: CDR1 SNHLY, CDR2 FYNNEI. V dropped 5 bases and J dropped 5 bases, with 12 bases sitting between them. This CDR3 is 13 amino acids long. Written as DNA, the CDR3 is TGTGCCAGCAGTCTCCATAATATGGAGACCCAGTACTTC. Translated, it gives CASSLHNMETQYF.

The CDR3 DNA is TGCGCCAGCAGCTCGGGACAAGGGCCCTACGAGCAGTACTTC. This codes for CASSSGQGPYEQYF. The gene calls are TRBV5-1 and TRBJ2-7, with TRBD1 as a possible D gene (6 bases). The V gene's germline CDR1 is SGHRS and CDR2 YFSETQ. V dropped 3 bases and J dropped 2 bases, with 12 bases sitting between them. CDR3 length equals 14 residues.

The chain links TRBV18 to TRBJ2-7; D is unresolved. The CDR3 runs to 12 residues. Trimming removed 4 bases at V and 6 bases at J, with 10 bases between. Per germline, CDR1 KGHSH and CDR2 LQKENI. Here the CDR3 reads CASSQGTGEQYF. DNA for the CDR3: TGTGCCAGCTCACAGGGCACGGGCGAGCAGTACTTC.

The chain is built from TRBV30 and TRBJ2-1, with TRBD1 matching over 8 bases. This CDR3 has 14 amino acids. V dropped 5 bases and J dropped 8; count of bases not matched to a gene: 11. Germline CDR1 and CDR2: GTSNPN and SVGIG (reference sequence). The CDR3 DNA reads TGTGCCTGGTTCCGGACAGGGCCTTGGGATGAGCAGTTCTTC. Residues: CAWFRTGPWDEQFF.

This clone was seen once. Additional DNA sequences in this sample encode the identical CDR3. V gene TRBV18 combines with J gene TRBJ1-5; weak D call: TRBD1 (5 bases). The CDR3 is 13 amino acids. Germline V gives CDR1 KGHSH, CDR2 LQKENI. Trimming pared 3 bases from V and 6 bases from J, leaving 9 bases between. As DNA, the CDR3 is TGTGCCAGCTCACCTGGGGGGGTTCAGCCCCAGCATTTT. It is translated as CASSPGGVQPQHF.

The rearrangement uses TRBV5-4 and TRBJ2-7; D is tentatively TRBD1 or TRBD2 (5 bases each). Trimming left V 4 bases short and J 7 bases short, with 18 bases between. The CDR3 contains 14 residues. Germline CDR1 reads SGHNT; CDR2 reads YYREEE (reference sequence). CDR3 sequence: CASSAGQVSGEQYF. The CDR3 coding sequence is TGTGCCAGCAGCGCCGGACAAGTTTCGGGGGAGCAGTACTTC.

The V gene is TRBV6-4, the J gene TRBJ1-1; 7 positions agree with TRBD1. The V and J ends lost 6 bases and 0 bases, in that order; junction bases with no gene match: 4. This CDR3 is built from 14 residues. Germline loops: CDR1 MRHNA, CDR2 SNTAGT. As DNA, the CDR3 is TGTGCCAGCAGGCCACAGGGGTTGAACACTGAAGCTTTCTTT. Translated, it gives CASRPQGLNTEAFF.

CDR3 region: CASSQDFNTGELFF. CDR3 bases: TGTGCCAGCAGCCAAGACTTTAACACCGGGGAGCTGTTTTTT. The rearrangement links TRBV7-2 to TRBJ2-2; D unresolved. CDR1 SGHTA and CDR2 FQGNSA come from the germline V gene. The CDR3 length is 14 residues. V was clipped by 5 bases and J by 2 bases, with 9 bases between them.

The CDR3 protein is CASNQKVREGYTF. In DNA, the CDR3 is TGTGCCAGCAACCAGAAGGTTCGGGAGGGCTACACCTTC. V gene TRBV5-6 combines with J gene TRBJ1-2; no definite D call. The V gene's germline CDR1 is SGHDT and CDR2 YYEEEE. This CDR3 has 13 amino acids. Trimming took 6 bases from V and 8 from J, leaving 17 bases between them.